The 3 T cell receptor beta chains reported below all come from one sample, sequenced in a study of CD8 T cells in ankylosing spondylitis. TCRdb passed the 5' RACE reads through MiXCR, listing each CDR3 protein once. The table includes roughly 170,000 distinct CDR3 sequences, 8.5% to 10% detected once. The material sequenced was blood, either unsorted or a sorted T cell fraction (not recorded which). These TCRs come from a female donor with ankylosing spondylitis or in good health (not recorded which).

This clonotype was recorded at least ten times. The CDR3 loop reads CASTTTEAPYNEQFF. CDR3 bases: TGTGCCAGCACCACTACAGAGGCCCCCTACAATGAGCAGTTCTTC. The genes are TRBV12-3 or TRBV12-4 and TRBJ2-1; D is unresolved. Trimming stripped 7 bases from V and 2 bases from J, with 15 bases between. This CDR3 comprises 15 residues.

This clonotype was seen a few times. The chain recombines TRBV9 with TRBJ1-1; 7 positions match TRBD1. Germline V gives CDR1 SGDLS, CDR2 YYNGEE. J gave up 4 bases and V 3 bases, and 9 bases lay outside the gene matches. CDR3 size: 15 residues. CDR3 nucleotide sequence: TGTGCCAGCAGCGGACCAGGGGGAGGTTTCACTGAAGCTTTCTTT. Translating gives CASSGPGGGFTEAFF. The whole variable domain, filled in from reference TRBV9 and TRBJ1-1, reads DSGVTQTPKHLITATGQRVTLRCSPRSGDLSVYWYQQSLDQGLQFLIQYYNGEERAKGNILERFSAQQFPDLHSELNLSSLELGDSALYFCASSGPGGGFTEAFFGQGTRLTVV.

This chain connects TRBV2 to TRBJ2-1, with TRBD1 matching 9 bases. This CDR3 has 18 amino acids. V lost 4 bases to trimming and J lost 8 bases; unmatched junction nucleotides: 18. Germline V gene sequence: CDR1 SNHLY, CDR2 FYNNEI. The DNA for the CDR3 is TGTGCCAGCAGTGTGGTGGGGACAGGGATTTTAGATGGGGATGAGCAGTTCTTC. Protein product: CASSVVGTGILDGDEQFF.